The next 29 T cell receptor beta chains were all read from a single sample in a study of CD8 T cells in ankylosing spondylitis. TCRdb fed the 5' RACE reads into MiXCR, producing one record per CDR3 protein. The sample holds 650,000 to 800,000 distinct CDR3 sequences; under 20% are singletons and the top ten take about 19%. No antigen has been identified for these receptors. Overall study findings and caveats: One TCR beta motif, made up of several highly homologous variants, appeared characteristic of ankylosing spondylitis blood.

The sequenced sample was blood, either unsorted or a sorted T cell fraction (not recorded which). Source of these receptors: a male donor with ankylosing spondylitis.

The table lists this clonotype with many counts. V is TRBV12-3 or TRBV12-4 and J is TRBJ1-2; D perhaps matches TRBD1 (5 bases). CDR3 length: 13 residues. The V end was cut by 7 bases, the J end by 5 bases, with 14 bases between. CDR3 sequence (DNA): TGTGCCAGCACCCCGGCGGGGACTTATGGCTACACCTTC. Residues: CASTPAGTYGYTF.

The chain is built from TRBV7-6 and TRBJ2-1; 7 bases match TRBD2. The CDR3 is made up of 15 amino acids. CDR1 and CDR2 (germline): SGHVS, FNYEAQ. V lost 2 bases and J lost 4; bases outside the gene matches: 5. Written as DNA, the CDR3 is TGTGCCAGCAGCTTAATGGGGGGGGGATACAATGAGCAGTTCTTC. Amino acid sequence: CASSLMGGGYNEQFF.

This sequence joins TRBV7-9 and TRBJ2-1; 7 nucleotides align to TRBD2. Germline assignment: CDR1 SEHNR and CDR2 FQNEAQ (reference sequence). This CDR3 is 13 amino acids long. After removal of 4 bases from V and 5 bases from J, the junction contained 2 bases not matched to a gene. This CDR3 is CASSWGGDNEQFF. CDR3 in DNA: TGTGCCAGCAGCTGGGGGGGGGACAATGAGCAGTTCTTC.

This clonotype was seen only once. V gene TRBV3-1 combines with J gene TRBJ2-7; D not certain. The germline V gene has CDR1 LGHDT and CDR2 YNNKEL (reference sequence). V was shortened by 2 bases and J by 6 bases, with 11 bases between the two germline ends. The CDR3 length is 13 residues. CDR3 DNA: TGTGCCAGCAGCCAACCTCTCCGTTCCGAGCAGTACTTC. Translating it yields CASSQPLRSEQYF.

The chain links TRBV7-3 to TRBJ1-5; no definite D call. V lost 5 bases and J 7 bases, leaving 18 bases between the germline ends. The germline V gene encodes CDR1 SGHTA and CDR2 FQGTGA. This CDR3 is built from 15 residues. The CDR3 DNA is TGTGCCAGCAGCCCTTTGGGTGGGATCGGGCAGCCCCAGCATTTT. This gives the protein CASSPLGGIGQPQHF.

This clonotype has only a few counts. J is TRBJ2-2 and V is TRBV28; TRBD2 aligns across 11 bases. There are 18 residues in the CDR3. Per the germline V gene, CDR1 is MDHEN and CDR2 is SYDVKM. Trimming cost V 6 bases and J 0 bases; bases outside gene matches: 9. The chain's CDR3 is CASSYRLAGNPNTGELFF. The CDR3 DNA follows: TGTGCCAGCAGCTACCGACTAGCGGGAAACCCGAACACCGGGGAGCTGTTTTTT.

CDR3 nucleotide sequence: TGTGCCAGCAGCGTCCAGACTAGCGGGGGGCAAGAGACCCAGTACTTC. The encoded protein is CASSVQTSGGQETQYF. The V gene is TRBV4-2, the J gene TRBJ2-5; 13 positions agree with TRBD2. This CDR3 region has 16 residues. CDR1 is LGHNA, CDR2 YNFKEQ, per germline. The V gene end was trimmed by 5 bases and the J gene end by 2 bases; junction bases not matched to a gene: 5.

The chain carries TRBV11-1 and TRBJ1-1, with D hard to call. CDR1 and CDR2 (germline): SGHAT, FQDESV (reference sequence). V lost 4 bases to trimming and J lost 4 bases, with 10 bases between them. The CDR3 covers 13 residues. The CDR3: CASSYMVGTEAFF. Written as DNA, the CDR3 is TGTGCCAGCAGCTACATGGTAGGCACTGAAGCTTTCTTT. Filled out from reference TRBV11-1 and TRBJ1-1, the complete variable domain reads EAEVAQSPRYKITEKSQAVAFWCDPISGHATLYWYRQILGQGPELLVQFQDESVVDDSQLPKDRFSAERLKGVDSTLKIQPAELGDSAMYLCASSYMVGTEAFFGQGTRLTVV.

The rearrangement uses TRBV20-1 and TRBJ1-1; D remains ambiguous. V was pared by 3 bases and J by 1 base, with 9 bases between. CDR3 size: 13 residues. CDR1 is DFQATT and CDR2 is SNEGSKA in the germline V gene (reference sequence). The CDR3 DNA reads as TGCAGTGCTAGTAACCCAGAGAACACTGAAGCTTTCTTT. Translation gives CSASNPENTEAFF.

This clonotype was seen a few times. The gene calls are TRBV11-2 and TRBJ2-3; D might be TRBD1 (6 bases). CDR1 and CDR2 (germline): SGHAT, FQNNGV. Trimming took 3 bases from V and 1 from J, leaving 11 bases between them. CDR3 length: 15 residues. CDR3 nucleotides: TGTGCCAGCAGCTTCTCTGGGGGCGGCACAGATACGCAGTATTTT. Translated: CASSFSGGGTDTQYF.

This clonotype was observed a handful of times. This chain connects TRBV7-6 to TRBJ2-5, with D possibly being TRBD2 (5 bases). CDR1 SGHVS and CDR2 FNYEAQ come from the germline V gene. Trimming removed 1 base at V and 2 bases at J, with 14 bases between. CDR3 size: 16 residues. The CDR3 bases are TGTGCCAGCAGCTTAGAACCGGGATCGTATCAAGAGACCCAGTACTTC. Protein sequence: CASSLEPGSYQETQYF.

In its sample, this clonotype was seen a few times. The chain couples TRBV20-1 to TRBJ2-3, with 9 bases aligning to TRBD2. There are 14 residues in the CDR3. Germline loops: CDR1 DFQATT, CDR2 SNEGSKA (reference sequence). V lost 3 bases to trimming and J lost 1 base; unmatched junction nucleotides: 2. CDR3 residues: CSASLAGGTDTQYF. Here the CDR3 DNA reads TGCAGTGCTAGTTTAGCGGGGGGCACAGATACGCAGTATTTT.

The chain has TRBV3-1 and TRBJ2-1; D unresolved. Per germline, CDR1 LGHDT and CDR2 YNNKEL (reference sequence). Trimming removed 7 bases from V and 6 bases from J, with 10 bases in between. The CDR3 covers 12 residues. In nucleotides, the CDR3 is TGTGCCAGCAACCGAGTCGGCAATGAGCAGTTCTTC. Amino acid sequence: CASNRVGNEQFF.

V is TRBV29-1 and J is TRBJ1-5, with 8 bases that match TRBD1. Trimming at V came to 5 bases and at J to 0 bases, leaving 15 bases not matched to a gene. The CDR3 has 18 amino acids. Looked up from germline, CDR1 is SQVTM and CDR2 is ANQGSEA. This chain's CDR3 is CSVQKQGAATYSNQPQHF. The CDR3 DNA follows: TGCAGCGTTCAAAAGCAGGGGGCGGCAACTTATAGCAATCAGCCCCAGCATTTT.

This clonotype was counted only a few times. V is TRBV29-1 and J is TRBJ2-1, with a weak D call TRBD2 (6 bases). Between the trimmed V and J ends, which lost 7 bases and 2 bases, there was a span of 21 bases. Germline V gene sequence: CDR1 SQVTM, CDR2 ANQGSEA. The CDR3 has 16 residues. CDR3: CSAEGSGDQAYNEQFF. The CDR3 DNA sequence: TGCAGCGCCGAGGGTTCGGGGGATCAGGCCTACAATGAGCAGTTCTTC.

Only a few counts were recorded for this clonotype. The chain combines TRBV6-6 with TRBJ1-1; D call uncertain. V was pared by 0 bases and J by 8 bases, with 10 bases between. The V gene's germline CDR1 is MNHNY and CDR2 SVGAGI (reference sequence). This CDR3 is 13 amino acids long. The CDR3 DNA is TGTGCCAGCAGTTACTCAGGTCTGCTGGAAGCTTTCTTT. Its translation: CASSYSGLLEAFF.

The chain employs TRBV20-1 and TRBJ2-3; possibly TRBD1 for D (5 bases). Trimming pared 0 bases from V and 0 bases from J, leaving 19 bases between. Germline V CDR1 and CDR2: DFQATT, SNEGSKA (reference sequence). This CDR3 contains 18 residues. CDR3 in DNA: TGCAGTGCTAGAGATAGTCCTAGGGGCGTAGAGAGCACAGATACGCAGTATTTT. It codes for CSARDSPRGVESTDTQYF.

The J gene is TRBJ2-3, the V gene TRBV20-1, with no clear D. Germline-derived CDR1 and CDR2 are DFQATT and SNEGSKA (reference sequence). This CDR3 has 18 residues. The V end lost 0 bases, the J end lost 2 bases, and 21 bases lay between the germline ends. The CDR3 DNA reads as TGCAGTGCTAGAGAGCTAGTACCAGAACAACTATACACAGATACGCAGTATTTT. Protein sequence: CSARELVPEQLYTDTQYF.

The genes are TRBV4-1 and TRBJ2-7, with D unclear. Germline CDR1 and CDR2: MGHRA and YSYEKL. Trimming shortened V by 0 bases and J by 0 bases, and 12 bases separated the two germline ends. The CDR3 consists of 16 residues. This chain's CDR3 is CASSQEQVPLSYEQYF. The CDR3 DNA reads TGCGCCAGCAGCCAAGAGCAGGTACCTCTCTCCTACGAGCAGTACTTC.

The rearrangement joins TRBV20-1 to TRBJ1-1; a weak D match, TRBD1 (6 bases). V gave up 4 bases and J gave up 3 bases, with 12 bases separating them. Germline loops: CDR1 DFQATT, CDR2 SNEGSKA (reference sequence). The CDR3 totals 13 residues. Here the CDR3 DNA reads TGCAGTGCTAACTCAGGGGAGGACACTGAAGCTTTCTTT. This codes for CSANSGEDTEAFF.

The rearrangement joins TRBV24-1 to TRBJ2-2; 7 positions match TRBD1. Per the germline V gene, CDR1 is KGHDR and CDR2 is SFDVKD. The CDR3 has 15 residues. Trimming cost V 3 bases and J 3 bases; bases outside gene matches: 3. CDR3 residues: CATSDTGVYTGELFF. The CDR3 coding sequence is TGTGCCACCAGTGATACAGGGGTCTACACCGGGGAGCTGTTTTTT.

This chain links TRBV5-1 with TRBJ2-1, with D perhaps given as TRBD1 or TRBD2 (5 bases each). With 6 bases removed from V and 5 bases from J, the gap between germline ends came to 21 bases. CDR3 size: 16 residues. Germline values: CDR1 SGHRS, CDR2 YFSETQ. In DNA, the CDR3 is TGCGCCAGCACCTCTGTAACCGGGACCCCCAACAATGAGCAGTTCTTC. Its translation: CASTSVTGTPNNEQFF.

This clonotype was detected only a few times. The chain employs TRBV20-1 and TRBJ1-3; weak D call: TRBD1 (5 bases). Germline V gives CDR1 DFQATT, CDR2 SNEGSKA (reference sequence). CDR3 length: 13 residues. V lost 6 bases and J 4 bases, leaving 13 bases between the germline ends. The CDR3 loop is CSAIRDLGNTIYF. The CDR3 coding sequence is TGCAGTGCCATCCGGGACCTCGGAAACACCATATATTTT.

The CDR3 sequence: CASHVAGGPIGELFF. The DNA of the CDR3 is TGTGCCAGCCACGTAGCGGGAGGGCCTATCGGGGAGCTGTTTTTT. V usage is TRBV3-1 and J usage is TRBJ2-2; 11 bases agree with TRBD2. This CDR3 is 15 amino acids long. Germline V gene lookup returns CDR1 LGHDT and CDR2 YNNKEL (reference sequence). The V and J ends lost 8 bases and 7 bases, in that order; junction bases with no gene match: 9.

The rearrangement links TRBV12-3 or TRBV12-4 to TRBJ2-6, with 7 bases that match TRBD1. Germline trimming cut 2 bases from V and 0 bases from J; bases unmatched to any gene: 7. The CDR3 is 18 amino acids. CDR3 DNA sequence: TGTGCCAGCAGTTTAATAGGGGGCCGGATCTCTGGGGCCAACGTCCTGACTTTC. Translation gives CASSLIGGRISGANVLTF.

The chain has TRBV28 and TRBJ2-7; 9 positions agree with TRBD2. Germline V CDR1 and CDR2: MDHEN, SYDVKM. V trimming: 5 bases; J trimming: 0 bases; junction bases outside the gene matches: 5. The CDR3 is 15 residues long. CDR3 protein: CASSQAGGSSYEQYF. In nucleotides, the CDR3 is TGTGCCAGCAGTCAGGCGGGAGGGAGCTCCTACGAGCAGTACTTC.

The chain joins TRBV29-1 to TRBJ2-1; possibly TRBD1 for D (6 bases). The germline CDR1 and CDR2 sequences are SQVTM and ANQGSEA. This CDR3 contains 14 residues. Trimming took off 1 base at V and 7 bases at J, with 14 bases between the two ends. CDR3 residues: CSVEGGGPFNEQFF. The CDR3 nucleotides are TGCAGCGTTGAAGGAGGGGGACCTTTTAATGAGCAGTTCTTC.

This clonotype was picked up many times. The chain employs TRBV5-1 and TRBJ2-6; a possible D gene is TRBD2 (6 bases). V lost 0 bases to trimming and J lost 1 base, with 8 bases between them. Germline CDR1 SGHRS, CDR2 YFSETQ. This CDR3 region has 16 residues. The CDR3 is CASSLVGTSGANVLTF. For the CDR3, the DNA is TGCGCCAGCAGCTTGGTGGGGACTTCTGGGGCCAACGTCCTGACTTTC.

The gene calls are TRBV6-5 and TRBJ1-1, with no clear D. CDR1 is MNHEY, CDR2 SVGAGI, per germline. This CDR3 region has 14 residues. Trimming cost V 1 base and J 1 base, with 7 bases left between them. This CDR3 is CASSYYPWNTEAFF. CDR3 nucleotide sequence: TGTGCCAGCAGTTACTATCCATGGAACACTGAAGCTTTCTTT.